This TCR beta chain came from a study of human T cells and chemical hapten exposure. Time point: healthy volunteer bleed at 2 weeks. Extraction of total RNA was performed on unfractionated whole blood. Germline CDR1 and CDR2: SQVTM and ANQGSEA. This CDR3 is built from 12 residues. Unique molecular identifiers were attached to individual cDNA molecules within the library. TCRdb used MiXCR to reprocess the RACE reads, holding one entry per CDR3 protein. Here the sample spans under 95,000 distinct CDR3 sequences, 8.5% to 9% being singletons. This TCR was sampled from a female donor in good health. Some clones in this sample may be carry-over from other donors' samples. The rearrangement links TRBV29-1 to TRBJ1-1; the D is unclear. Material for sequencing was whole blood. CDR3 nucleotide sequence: TGCAGTGCTGACCCGTCCGGAGGTGAAGCTTTCTTT. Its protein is CSADPSGGEAFF.